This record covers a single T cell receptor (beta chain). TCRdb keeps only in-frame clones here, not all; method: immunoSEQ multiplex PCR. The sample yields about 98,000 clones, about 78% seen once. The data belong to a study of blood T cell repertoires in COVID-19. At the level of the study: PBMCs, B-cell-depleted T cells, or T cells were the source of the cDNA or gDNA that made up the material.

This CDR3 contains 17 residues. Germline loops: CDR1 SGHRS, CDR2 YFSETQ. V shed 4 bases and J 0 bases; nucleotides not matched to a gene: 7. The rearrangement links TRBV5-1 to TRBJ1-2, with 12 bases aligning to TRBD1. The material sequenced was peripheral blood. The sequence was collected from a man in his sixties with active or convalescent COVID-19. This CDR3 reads CASSGAGTGGTNYGYTF. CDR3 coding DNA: TGCGCCAGCAGCGGCGCCGGGACAGGGGGCACTAACTATGGCTACACCTTC.